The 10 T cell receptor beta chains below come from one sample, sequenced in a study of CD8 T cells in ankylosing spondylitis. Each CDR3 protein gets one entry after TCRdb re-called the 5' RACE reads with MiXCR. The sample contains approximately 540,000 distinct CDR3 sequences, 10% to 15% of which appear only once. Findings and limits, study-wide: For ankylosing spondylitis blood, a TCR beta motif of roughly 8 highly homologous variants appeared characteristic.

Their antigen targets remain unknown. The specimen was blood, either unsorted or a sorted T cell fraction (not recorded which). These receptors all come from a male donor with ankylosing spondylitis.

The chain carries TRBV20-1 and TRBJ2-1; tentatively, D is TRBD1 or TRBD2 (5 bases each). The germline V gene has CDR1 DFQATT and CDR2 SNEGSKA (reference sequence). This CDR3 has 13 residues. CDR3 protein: CSAQAVSDNEQFF. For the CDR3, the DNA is TGCAGCGCACAGGCGGTTAGCGACAATGAGCAGTTCTTC.

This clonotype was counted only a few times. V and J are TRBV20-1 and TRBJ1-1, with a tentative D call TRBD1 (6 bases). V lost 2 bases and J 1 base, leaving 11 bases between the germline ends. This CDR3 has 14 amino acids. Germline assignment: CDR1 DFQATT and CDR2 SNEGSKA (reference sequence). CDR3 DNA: TGCAGTGCTAGAACGGACAGAGAGAACACTGAAGCTTTCTTT. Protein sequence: CSARTDRENTEAFF.

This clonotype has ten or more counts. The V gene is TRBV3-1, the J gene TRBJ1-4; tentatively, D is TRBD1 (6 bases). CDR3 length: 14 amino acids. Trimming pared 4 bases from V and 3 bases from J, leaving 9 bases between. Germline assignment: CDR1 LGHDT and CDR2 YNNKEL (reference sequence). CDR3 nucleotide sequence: TGTGCCAGCAGCCTGACAGGCTCTAATGAAAAACTGTTTTTT. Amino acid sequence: CASSLTGSNEKLFF. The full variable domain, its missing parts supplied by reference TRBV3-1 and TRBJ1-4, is DTAVSQTPKYLVTQMGNDKSIKCEQNLGHDTMYWYKQDSKKFLKIMFSYNNKELIINETVPNRFSPKSPDKAHLNLHINSLELGDSAVYFCASSLTGSNEKLFFGSGTQLSVL.

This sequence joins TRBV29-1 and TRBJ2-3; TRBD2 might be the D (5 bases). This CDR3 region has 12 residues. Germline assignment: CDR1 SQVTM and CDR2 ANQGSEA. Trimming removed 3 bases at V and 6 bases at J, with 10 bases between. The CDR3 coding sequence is TGCAGCGTTGACGAGGGCCGGGATACGCAGTATTTT. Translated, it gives CSVDEGRDTQYF.

The CDR3 region is CASRRLAGGPNEQFF. CDR3 coding DNA: TGTGCCAGCAGGCGACTAGCGGGAGGGCCAAATGAGCAGTTCTTC. V gene TRBV12-3 or TRBV12-4 combines with J gene TRBJ2-1; 14 bases are a match to TRBD2. The CDR3 is 15 amino acids. Losses at the gene ends were 6 bases for V and 7 bases for J; bases not matched to a gene: 5.

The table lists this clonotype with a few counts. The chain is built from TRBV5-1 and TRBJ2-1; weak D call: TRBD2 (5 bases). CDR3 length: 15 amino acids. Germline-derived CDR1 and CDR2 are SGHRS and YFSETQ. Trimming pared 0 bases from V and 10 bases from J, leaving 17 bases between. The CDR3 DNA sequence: TGCGCCAGCAGCTTGGCCGGGATTGGAATGAACGAGCAGTTCTTC. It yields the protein CASSLAGIGMNEQFF.

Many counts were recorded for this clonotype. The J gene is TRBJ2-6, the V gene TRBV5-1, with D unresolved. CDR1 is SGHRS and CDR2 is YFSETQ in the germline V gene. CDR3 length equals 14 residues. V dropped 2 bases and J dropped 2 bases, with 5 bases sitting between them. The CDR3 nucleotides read TGCGCCAGCAGCTTATCCACTGGGGCCAACGTCCTGACTTTC. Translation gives CASSLSTGANVLTF.

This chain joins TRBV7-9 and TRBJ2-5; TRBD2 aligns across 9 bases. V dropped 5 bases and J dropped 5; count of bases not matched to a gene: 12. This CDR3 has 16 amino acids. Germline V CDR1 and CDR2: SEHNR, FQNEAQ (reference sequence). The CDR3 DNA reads TGTGCCAGCAGCCCGGGGGTAGCGGGAGTCCGGGAGACCCAGTACTTC. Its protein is CASSPGVAGVRETQYF. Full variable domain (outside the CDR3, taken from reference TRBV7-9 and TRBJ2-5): DTGVSQNPRHKITKRGQNVTFRCDPISEHNRLYWYRQTLGQGPEFLTYFQNEAQLEKSRLLSDRFSAERPKGSFSTLEIQRTEQGDSAMYLCASSPGVAGVRETQYFGPGTRLLVL.

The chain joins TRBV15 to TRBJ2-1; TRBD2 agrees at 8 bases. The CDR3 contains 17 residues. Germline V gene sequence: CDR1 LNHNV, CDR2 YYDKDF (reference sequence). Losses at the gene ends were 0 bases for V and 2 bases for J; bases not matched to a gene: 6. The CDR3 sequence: CATSRDWTSFAYNEQFF. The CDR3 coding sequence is TGTGCCACCAGCAGAGATTGGACTAGCTTCGCCTACAATGAGCAGTTCTTC.

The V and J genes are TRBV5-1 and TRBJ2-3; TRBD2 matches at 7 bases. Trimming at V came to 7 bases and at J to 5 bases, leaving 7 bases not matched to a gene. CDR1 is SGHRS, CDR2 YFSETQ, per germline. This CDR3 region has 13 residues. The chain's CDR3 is CASGRERGDTQYF. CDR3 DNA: TGCGCCAGCGGGCGGGAGAGGGGAGATACGCAGTATTTT. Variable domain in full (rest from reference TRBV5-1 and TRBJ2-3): KAGVTQTPRYLIKTRGQQVTLSCSPISGHRSVSWYQQTPGQGLQFLFEYFSETQRNKGNFPGRFSGRQFSNSRSEMNVSTLELGDSALYLCASGRERGDTQYFGPGTRLTVL.